Listed below are T cell receptor beta chains from one sample, sequenced in a study of T-cell reconstitution after alpha-beta-depleted transplantation in children. A single record per CDR3 protein comes from TCRdb applying MiXCR to the PCR reads. There are 300,000 to 350,000 distinct CDR3 sequences in the sample; roughly 17% occur only once, and roughly two fifths lies in the top ten. Sequencing was performed on PBMCs, mostly from graft donor cells, taken 360 days after TCRalphabeta/CD19-depleted stem cell transplant. The receptor source for this set is a male patient under 10 years old who had a stem cell transplant for acute lymphoblastic leukemia, so the T cells may come from the graft donor. Each CDR3 is given with its conserved first and last residue. The D gene is left open where the match is weak. Not all rows give a size; the values are once, few, many and, for expanded clones, a class.

cdr3_nt | cdr3_aa | j_call | clone_size | v_call | d_call
TGCAGCGTTGAAGATAGGAGACAGGGGAGGGAGACCCAGTACTTC | CSVEDRRQGRETQYF | TRBJ2-5 | many | TRBV29-1 | TRBD1
TGCAGTGCTACCGGGACAGGGATAGATACGCAGTATTTT | CSATGTGIDTQYF | TRBJ2-3 | - | TRBV20-1 | TRBD1
TGTGCTAGTGGTTTGGAGACCCAGTACTTC | CASGLETQYF | TRBJ2-5 | - | TRBV12-5 | -
TGCGCCAGCCTGACCAGGGACAATGAGCAGTTCTTC | CASLTRDNEQFF | TRBJ2-1 | - | TRBV4-1 | -
TGTGCCAGCAGCTTTAGCGGGAGGGAGACCCAGTACTTC | CASSFSGRETQYF | TRBJ2-5 | - | TRBV7-9 | TRBD2
TGTGCCAGCAGCGTAGAGGGGGGCGAGACCCAGTACTTC | CASSVEGGETQYF | TRBJ2-5 | - | TRBV9 | -
TGTGCCAGCAGTCCGACTAGCGGGAGCCGGACAGATACGCAGTATTTT | CASSPTSGSRTDTQYF | TRBJ2-3 | - | TRBV2 | TRBD2
TGTGCCAGCAGTTGGGGACAGACGAACACCGGGGAGCTGTTTTTT | CASSWGQTNTGELFF | TRBJ2-2 | few | TRBV12-3/TRBV12-4 | TRBD1
TGCAGCGTTGGGGGACGGAGCTATTCTGGAAACACCATATATTTT | CSVGGRSYSGNTIYF | TRBJ1-3 | - | TRBV29-1 | -
TGTGCCAGCAGCTCCGATACAGGAAATCTGAACACTGAAGCTTTCTTT | CASSSDTGNLNTEAFF | TRBJ1-1 | few | TRBV7-2 | -
TGTGCCAGCAGCACTGGTGGGGGGGAGTCAACCTACGAGCAGTACTTC | CASSTGGGESTYEQYF | TRBJ2-7 | few | TRBV7-9 | TRBD2
TGTGCCATCAGAGGGACAGGGGGTCTCAGCTCCTACAATGAGCAGTTCTTC | CAIRGTGGLSSYNEQFF | TRBJ2-1 | many | TRBV10-3 | TRBD1
TGCGCCAGCAGCTTGGATCGCGGACTCTCTCTGGAGCAGTACTTC | CASSLDRGLSLEQYF | TRBJ2-7 | - | TRBV5-1 | -
TGCAGTGCTAGCCCGGGACAGGGAAATTCACCCCTCCACTTT | CSASPGQGNSPLHF | TRBJ1-6 | few | TRBV20-1 | TRBD1
TGTGCCAGCAGCTTTCTGAGGGCTCCCCTCCACTTT | CASSFLRAPLHF | TRBJ1-6 | - | TRBV13 | -
TGCGCCAGCAGTCCCACTACTCGGGGGAGTAGGCACGAGCAGTACTTC | CASSPTTRGSRHEQYF | TRBJ2-7 | - | TRBV4-3 | -
TGCGCCAGCAGCCAAGTCGGTGGAGGGGAAGAGACCCAGTACTTC | CASSQVGGGEETQYF | TRBJ2-5 | few | TRBV4-3 | -
TGCAGTGCTGGGACCAGCCAAGAGACCCAGTACTTC | CSAGTSQETQYF | TRBJ2-5 | many | TRBV20-1 | -
TGTGCCAGCAGTTCGGGAGGGGGCGTCGGCTATGGCTACACCTTC | CASSSGGGVGYGYTF | TRBJ1-2 | - | TRBV12-3/TRBV12-4 | TRBD1
TGTGCCAGCAGCCCCGTTTCGGGTCAGCCCCACCGGGGAGCTGTTTTT | CASSPVSGQPHRGAVF | TRBJ2-2 | few | TRBV21-1 | -
TGTGCCAGCAGCGTAGGGCTAGGTTGGTATGAGCAGTTCTTC | CASSVGLGWYEQFF | TRBJ2-1 | many | TRBV9 | -
TGCGCCAGCAGCTTGGGGGGCCGGACAGCCTACAATGAGCAGTTCTTC | CASSLGGRTAYNEQFF | TRBJ2-1 | - | TRBV5-1 | -
TGTGCCAGCAGTGCGGCTAGCCGACAAGAGACCCAGTACTTC | CASSAASRQETQYF | TRBJ2-5 | few | TRBV6-1 | -
TGTGCCACCAGCATTGGTCAGGGGCCCTACAATGAGCAGTTCTTC | CATSIGQGPYNEQFF | TRBJ2-1 | - | TRBV15 | -
TGCAGCGTTGGAAGCGACAACCAGCAGTACTTC | CSVGSDNQQYF | TRBJ2-7 | few | TRBV29-1 | -
TGTGCCAGCAGCCTAGGGGGACAGGTCCCATGGGAGACCCAGTACTTC | CASSLGGQVPWETQYF | TRBJ2-5 | few | TRBV7-6 | TRBD1
TGTGCCGTCTCCGGGACTCAGGAGACCCAGTACTTC | CAVSGTQETQYF | TRBJ2-5 | few | TRBV10-3 | -
TGTGCCAGCAGCCCCGGGACTAGCGGGAGGGGGGGCACCGGGGAGCTGTTTTTT | CASSPGTSGRGGTGELFF | TRBJ2-2 | many | TRBV3-1 | TRBD2
TGTGCCAGCGGGACAGGGGGACGGAACACTGAAGCTTTCTTT | CASGTGGRNTEAFF | TRBJ1-1 | - | TRBV28 | TRBD1
TGTGCCAGCAGTTTGTGGGTGGGAGGCGAGCAGTACTTC | CASSLWVGGEQYF | TRBJ2-7 | few | TRBV27 | -
TGCAGTGCTAGATGGAAGACAGGGAAAAGGACCCTCCACTTT | CSARWKTGKRTLHF | TRBJ1-6 | - | TRBV20-1 | TRBD1
TGTGCCAGCAGTTTCAACAGTCAGACCTACAATGAGCAGTTCTTC | CASSFNSQTYNEQFF | TRBJ2-1 | - | TRBV12-3/TRBV12-4 | -
TGCAGCGGGACTAGGTTCAACTACAATGAGCAGTTCTTC | CSGTRFNYNEQFF | TRBJ2-1 | few | TRBV29-1 | TRBD2
TGTGCCAGCAGCCAAGAACAGGGGAGGGTACGGCTGTTTTTT | CASSQEQGRVRLFF | TRBJ1-4 | - | TRBV3-1 | TRBD1
TGTGCCAGCACACCAGAGGGACTAGCGTACAATGAGCAGTTCTTC | CASTPEGLAYNEQFF | TRBJ2-1 | - | TRBV28 | TRBD2
TGTGCCTGGAGCCAGGTCTCCTACGAGCAGTACTTC | CAWSQVSYEQYF | TRBJ2-7 | - | TRBV30 | -
TGTGCCAGCAGTTTCCTGGAATCCTACAATGAGCAGTTCTTC | CASSFLESYNEQFF | TRBJ2-1 | - | TRBV28 | -
TGTGCCAGCAGTGAATCCCACCTAGTAGGAGGCCGCACAGATACGCAGTATTTT | CASSESHLVGGRTDTQYF | TRBJ2-3 | - | TRBV25-1 | -
TGTGCCAGCAGCTTAACCCAGGGATCTGGGGAGCTGTTTTTT | CASSLTQGSGELFF | TRBJ2-2 | - | TRBV7-3 | -
TGTGCCAGCAGCCCGGGACTCTCGAACATTCAGTACTTC | CASSPGLSNIQYF | TRBJ2-4 | - | TRBV16 | -
TGTGCCAGCAGTTTTATGGGGGCGCCCATTGTGGGGACCTCTGTAGGCACAGATACGCAGTATTTT | CASSFMGAPIVGTSVGTDTQYF | TRBJ2-3 | - | TRBV12-3/TRBV12-4 | -
TGTGCAAGTCGCTTAAGGGATATAGCGGGAATAGAGACCCAGTACTTC | CASRLRDIAGIETQYF | TRBJ2-5 | few | TRBV12-2 | -
TGTGCCAGCAGCCAAGATGGGACTAGCGGCCAGACCCAGTACTTC | CASSQDGTSGQTQYF | TRBJ2-5 | few | TRBV14 | TRBD2
TGCAGTGCTACAGGGGGGGACTGGGATACGCAGTATTTT | CSATGGDWDTQYF | TRBJ2-3 | - | TRBV20-1 | -
TGTGCCAGCAGCGCGCCCCTAGCGGAAGAGACCCAGTACTTC | CASSAPLAEETQYF | TRBJ2-5 | - | TRBV13 | TRBD2
TGCGCCAGCAGCTTGGGAACAGGGGGCCCGAGCACAGATACGCAGTATTTT | CASSLGTGGPSTDTQYF | TRBJ2-3 | - | TRBV5-1 | TRBD1
TGTGCCAGCAGCCCGAAGGTGGCCAGGGGGGGCAATGAGCAGTTCTTC | CASSPKVARGGNEQFF | TRBJ2-1 | - | TRBV7-9 | -
TGTGCCAGCAGCTTAGATATCGGTCCAGGGGGCTCTGGAAACACCATATATTTT | CASSLDIGPGGSGNTIYF | TRBJ1-3 | many | TRBV11-2 | TRBD1